This TCR beta chain is drawn from a study of T cells after yellow fever vaccination. Whole-study results and caveats: The booster saw the reappearance of most primary-vaccination clones (96% CD4, roughly 87% CD8).

Germline CDR1 reads LGHNA; CDR2 reads YNFKEQ. The CDR3 is 13 amino acids. V lost 8 bases and J lost 2; bases outside the gene matches: 3. This clonotype occurred many times. As yet, its antigen is unknown. TCRdb used MiXCR to reprocess the 5' RACE reads, holding one entry per CDR3 protein. The data show about 210,000 distinct CDR3 sequences, approximately 3% seen once. This chain links TRBV4-2 with TRBJ2-7, with 10 bases that match TRBD1. The sequence derives from a man aged 18 to 30 who received the YFV17D yellow fever vaccine. Material: CD4+ T cells sorted from PBMCs, obtained 10 days after the yellow fever booster vaccination. CDR3 sequence reads: CASRGQGAYEQYF. Here the CDR3 DNA reads TGTGCCAGCCGCGGACAGGGGGCCTACGAGCAGTACTTC.